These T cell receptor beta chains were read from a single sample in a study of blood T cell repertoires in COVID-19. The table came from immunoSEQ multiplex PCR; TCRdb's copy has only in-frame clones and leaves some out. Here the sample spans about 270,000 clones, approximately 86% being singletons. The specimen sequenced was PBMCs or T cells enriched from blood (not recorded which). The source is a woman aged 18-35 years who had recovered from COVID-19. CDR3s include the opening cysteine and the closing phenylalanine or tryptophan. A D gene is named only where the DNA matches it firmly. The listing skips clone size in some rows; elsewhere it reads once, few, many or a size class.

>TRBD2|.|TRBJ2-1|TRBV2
CASSERLAGDENEQFF
TGTGCCAGCAGTGAAAGACTAGCGGGAGATGAAAATGAGCAGTTCTTC
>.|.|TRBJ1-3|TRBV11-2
CATRRANSGNTIYF
TGTGCCACCCGGCGGGCGAACTCTGGAAACACCATATATTTT
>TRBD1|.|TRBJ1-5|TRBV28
CASRMTQGVGQPQHF
TGTGCCAGCAGGATGACACAGGGGGTGGGTCAGCCCCAGCATTTT
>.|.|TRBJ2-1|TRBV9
CASSVATGMRGNEQFF
TGTGCCAGCAGCGTAGCGACGGGGATGCGGGGCAATGAGCAGTTCTTC
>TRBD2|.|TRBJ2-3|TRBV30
CAWVRWGLGVADTQYF
TGTGCCTGGGTGAGGTGGGGACTAGGGGTCGCAGATACGCAGTATTTT
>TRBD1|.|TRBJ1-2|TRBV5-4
CASSLGPPGQGAKGYTF
TGTGCCAGCAGCTTGGGGCCCCCGGGACAGGGGGCGAAGGGCTACACCTTC
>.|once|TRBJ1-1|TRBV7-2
CASSFGGGGRSGSEAFF
TGTGCCAGCAGCTTTGGGGGCGGGGGCCGCTCAGGAAGTGAAGCTTTCTTT
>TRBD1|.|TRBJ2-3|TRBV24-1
CATSEGGFSTDTQYF
TGTGCCACCAGTGAAGGGGGCTTCAGCACAGATACGCAGTATTTT
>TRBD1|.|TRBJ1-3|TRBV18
CASSPGQENTIYF
TGTGCCAGCTCACCCGGACAGGAAAACACCATATATTTT
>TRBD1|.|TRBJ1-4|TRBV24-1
CATSALTGGLEKLFF
TGTGCCACCAGTGCTTTAACAGGGGGCTTAGAAAAACTGTTTTTT
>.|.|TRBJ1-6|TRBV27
CASSLHSVNSPLHF
TGTGCCAGCAGTTTACACTCGGTAAATTCACCCCTCCACTTT
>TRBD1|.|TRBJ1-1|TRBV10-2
CASRTSGTGERAFF
TGCGCCAGCAGGACATCCGGGACAGGGGAGCGAGCTTTCTTT
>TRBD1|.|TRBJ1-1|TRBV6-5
CASSYRGQGGTEAFF
TGTGCCAGCAGTTACCGGGGACAGGGGGGCACTGAAGCTTTCTTT
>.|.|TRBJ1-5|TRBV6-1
CASSELGVNSNQPQHF
TGTGCCAGCAGTGAATTAGGGGTTAATAGCAATCAGCCCCAGCATTTT
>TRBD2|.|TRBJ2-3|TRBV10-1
CASSEAGGETDTQYF
TGCGCCAGCAGTGAGGCGGGGGGGGAGACAGATACGCAGTATTTT
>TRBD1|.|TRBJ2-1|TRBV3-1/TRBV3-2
CASSRSLQGVWADEQFF
TGTGCCAGCAGTCGAAGCCTACAGGGGGTGTGGGCGGATGAGCAGTTCTTC
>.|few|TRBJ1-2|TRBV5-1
CASSLGQSNYGYTF
TGCGCCAGCAGCTTGGGACAGTCTAACTATGGCTACACCTTC
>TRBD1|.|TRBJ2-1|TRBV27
CASSGAHRGHNEQFF
TGTGCCAGCTCTGGAGCTCACAGGGGGCATAATGAGCAGTTCTTC
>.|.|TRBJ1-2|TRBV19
CASSLRGALYGYTF
TGTGCCAGTAGTCTTCGGGGGGCCTTATATGGCTACACCTTC
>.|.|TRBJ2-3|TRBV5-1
CASSLAGSGSTDTQYF
TGCGCCAGCAGCTTGGCGGGCAGCGGGAGCACAGATACGCAGTATTTT
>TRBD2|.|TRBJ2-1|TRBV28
CASSLAPGLADYNEQFF
TGTGCCAGCAGTTTAGCCCCCGGACTAGCGGATTACAATGAGCAGTTCTTC
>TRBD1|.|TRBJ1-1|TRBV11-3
CASSGRTGMNTEAFF
TGTGCCAGCAGCGGCCGGACAGGGATGAACACTGAAGCTTTCTTT
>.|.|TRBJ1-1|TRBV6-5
CASRTRPGRDTEAFF
TGTGCCAGCAGGACCCGGCCGGGAAGGGACACTGAAGCTTTCTTT
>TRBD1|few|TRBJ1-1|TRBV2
CASREDRGGGGNTEAFF
TGTGCCAGCAGGGAAGACAGGGGAGGAGGTGGGAACACTGAAGCTTTCTTT
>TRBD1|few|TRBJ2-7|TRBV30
CAWRGYRTGSDYEQYF
TGTGCCTGGAGGGGCTATCGGACAGGGAGCGACTACGAGCAGTACTTC
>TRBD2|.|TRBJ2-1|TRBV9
CASSPFGLAGVGGEQFF
TGTGCCAGCAGCCCGTTTGGACTAGCGGGAGTAGGCGGTGAGCAGTTCTTC
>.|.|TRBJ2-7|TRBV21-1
CASSKRGLARHEQYF
TGTGCCAGCAGCAAGAGGGGACTAGCTAGACACGAGCAGTACTTC
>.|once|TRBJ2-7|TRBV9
CASSPGPRSYEQYF
TGTGCCAGCAGCCCTGGGCCCCGCTCCTACGAGCAGTACTTC
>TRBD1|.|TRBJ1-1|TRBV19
CASSQQGVNTEAFF
TGTGCCAGTAGTCAACAGGGGGTGAACACTGAAGCTTTCTTT
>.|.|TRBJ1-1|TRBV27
CAAGGNTEAFF
TGTGCCGCGGGGGGGAACACTGAAGCTTTCTTT
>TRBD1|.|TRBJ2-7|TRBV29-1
CSFLKGASYEQYF
TGCAGCTTCCTCAAGGGGGCTTCCTACGAGCAGTACTTC
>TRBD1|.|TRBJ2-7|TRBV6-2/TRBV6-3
CASSYSGDSSYEQYF
TGTGCCAGCAGTTACTCCGGGGACAGCTCCTACGAGCAGTACTTC
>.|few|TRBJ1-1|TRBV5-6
CASSSGAGTPEAFF
TGTGCCAGCAGCTCAGGGGCAGGGACCCCTGAAGCTTTCTTT
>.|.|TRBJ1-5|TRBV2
CASSELRSNQPQHF
TGTGCCAGCAGTGAGCTGAGGAGCAATCAGCCCCAGCATTTT
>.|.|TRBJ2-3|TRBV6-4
CASSDPRRRVRADTQYF
TGTGCCAGCAGTGACCCACGAAGGCGGGTAAGAGCAGATACGCAGTATTTT
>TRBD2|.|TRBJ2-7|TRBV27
CASSPRTSGGSEQYF
TGTGCCAGCAGTCCTCGGACTAGCGGGGGGAGCGAGCAGTACTTC
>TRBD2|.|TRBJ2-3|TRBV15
CATSRDPLVGGGTTDTQYF
TGTGCCACCAGCAGAGATCCCCTTGTGGGCGGGGGAACCACAGATACGCAGTATTTT
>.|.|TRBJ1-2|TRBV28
CASSLSSGDHYGYTF
TGTGCCAGCAGTTTATCGTCAGGGGACCACTATGGCTACACCTTC
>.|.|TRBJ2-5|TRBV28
CASSFRLIQETQYF
TGTGCCAGCAGTTTTAGACTTATCCAAGAGACCCAGTACTTC
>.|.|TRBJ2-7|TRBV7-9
CASSRSSYEQYF
TGTGCCAGCAGCCGTAGCTCCTACGAGCAGTACTTC
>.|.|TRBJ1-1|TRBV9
CASSVHSDDGTEAFF
TGTGCCAGCAGCGTGCACAGTGATGATGGCACTGAAGCTTTCTTT
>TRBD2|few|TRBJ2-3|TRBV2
CARLAGGLTDTQYF
TGTGCCAGACTAGCGGGGGGCCTCACAGATACGCAGTATTTT
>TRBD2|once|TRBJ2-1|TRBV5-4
CASSPGTSGSLEQFF
TGTGCCAGCAGCCCTGGGACTAGCGGGAGTCTTGAGCAGTTCTTC
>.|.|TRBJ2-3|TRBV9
CASSVQAGTDTQYF
TGTGCCAGCAGCGTTCAGGCTGGCACAGATACGCAGTATTTT
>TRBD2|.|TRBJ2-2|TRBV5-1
CASSPRLAGATGELFF
TGCGCCAGCAGCCCGAGACTAGCGGGAGCCACCGGGGAGCTGTTTTTT
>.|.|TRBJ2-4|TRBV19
CASTRTAGAFVKNIQYF
TGTGCCAGTACCAGGACGGCAGGGGCCTTCGTGAAAAACATTCAGTACTTC
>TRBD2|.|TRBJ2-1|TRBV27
CASSSASGPPGETYNEQFF
TGTGCCAGCAGTTCTGCTAGCGGGCCTCCCGGAGAAACCTACAATGAGCAGTTCTTC
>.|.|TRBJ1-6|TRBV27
CASSRGPSSPLHF
TGTGCCAGCAGCCGAGGTCCCTCATCACCCCTCCACTTT
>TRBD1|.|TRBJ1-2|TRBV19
CASTLTGGNVYGYTF
TGTGCCAGTACCCTGACAGGGGGCAATGTCTATGGCTACACCTTC
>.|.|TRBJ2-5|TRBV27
CASSPMTGGIEETQYF
TGTGCCAGCAGTCCGATGACTGGAGGGATAGAAGAGACCCAGTACTTC
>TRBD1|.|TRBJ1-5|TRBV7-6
CASSLAEGASNQPQHF
TGTGCCAGCAGCTTAGCAGAGGGGGCGAGCAATCAGCCCCAGCATTTT
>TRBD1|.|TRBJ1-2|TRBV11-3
CASSPGTGLAPNYGYTF
TGTGCCAGCAGCCCAGGGACAGGGCTAGCTCCTAACTATGGCTACACCTTC